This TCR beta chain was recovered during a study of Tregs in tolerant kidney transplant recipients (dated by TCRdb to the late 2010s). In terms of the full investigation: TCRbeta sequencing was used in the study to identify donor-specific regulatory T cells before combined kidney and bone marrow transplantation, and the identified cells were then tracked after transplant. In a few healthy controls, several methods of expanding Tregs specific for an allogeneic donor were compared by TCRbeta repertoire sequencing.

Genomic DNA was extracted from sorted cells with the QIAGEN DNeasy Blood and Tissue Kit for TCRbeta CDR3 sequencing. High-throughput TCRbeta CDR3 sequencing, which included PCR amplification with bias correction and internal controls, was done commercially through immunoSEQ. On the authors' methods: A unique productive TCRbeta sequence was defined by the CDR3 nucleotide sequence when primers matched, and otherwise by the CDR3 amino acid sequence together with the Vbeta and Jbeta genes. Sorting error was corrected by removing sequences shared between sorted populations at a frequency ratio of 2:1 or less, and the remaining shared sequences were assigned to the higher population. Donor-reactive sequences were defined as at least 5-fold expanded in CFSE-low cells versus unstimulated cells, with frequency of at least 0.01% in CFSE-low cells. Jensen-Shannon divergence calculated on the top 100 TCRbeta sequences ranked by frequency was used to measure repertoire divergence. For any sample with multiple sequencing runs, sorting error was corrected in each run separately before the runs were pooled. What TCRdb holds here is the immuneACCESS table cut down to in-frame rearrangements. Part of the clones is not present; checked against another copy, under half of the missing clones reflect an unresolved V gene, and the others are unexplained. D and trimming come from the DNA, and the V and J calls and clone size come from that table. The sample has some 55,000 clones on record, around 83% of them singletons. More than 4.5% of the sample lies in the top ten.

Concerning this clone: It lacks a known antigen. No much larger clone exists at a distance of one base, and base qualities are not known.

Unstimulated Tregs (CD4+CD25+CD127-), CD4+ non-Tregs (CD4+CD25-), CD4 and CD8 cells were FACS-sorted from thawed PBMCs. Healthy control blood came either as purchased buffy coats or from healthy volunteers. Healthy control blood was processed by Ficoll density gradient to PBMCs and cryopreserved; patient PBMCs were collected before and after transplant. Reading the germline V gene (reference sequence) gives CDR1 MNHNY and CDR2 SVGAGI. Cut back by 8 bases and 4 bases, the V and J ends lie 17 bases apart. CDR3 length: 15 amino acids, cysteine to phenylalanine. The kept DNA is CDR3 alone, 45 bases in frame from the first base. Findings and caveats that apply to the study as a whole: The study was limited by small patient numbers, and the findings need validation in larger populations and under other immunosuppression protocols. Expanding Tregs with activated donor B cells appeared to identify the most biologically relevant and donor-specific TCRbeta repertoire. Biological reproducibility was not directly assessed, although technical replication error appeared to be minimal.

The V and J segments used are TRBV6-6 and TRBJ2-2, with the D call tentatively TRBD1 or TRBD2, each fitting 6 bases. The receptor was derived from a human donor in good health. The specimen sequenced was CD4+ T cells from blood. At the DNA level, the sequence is TGTGCCAGCGGCCTGTCGGGGGCCCTCACCGGGGAGCTGTTTTTT. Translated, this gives CASGLSGALTGELFF.